This TCR beta chain was captured in a study of blood T cell repertoires in COVID-19. Study as a whole: Acute-phase and convalescent COVID-19 samples originated in the United States, Italy and Spain. The analysed material was cDNA or gDNA that came from T cells, B-cell-depleted T cells, or PBMCs.

Germline CDR1 is LGHDT and CDR2 is YNNKEL (reference sequence). V lost 3 bases and J lost 3; bases outside the gene matches: 0. This CDR3 region has 14 residues. Authors' analysis steps: Estimation of nucleated cell counts was performed using reference gene primer amplification. Using immunoSEQ multiplex PCR, the repertoire was profiled, and TCRdb retains in-frame clones only, with some absent. The DNA gave D and trimming, while V, J and clone size come from that table. Here the sample spans around 130,000 clones, more than 85% being singletons. Only one count was recorded for this clone. What was sequenced was peripheral blood. This receptor was identified in a man aged 45-65 years with active or convalescent COVID-19. This chain links TRBV3-1 (or the pseudogene TRBV3-2) with TRBJ2-1, with 9 bases identical to TRBD2. This chain's CDR3 is CASSQTSGYNEQFF. The CDR3 DNA reads TGTGCCAGCAGCCAGACTAGCGGCTACAATGAGCAGTTCTTC.